This is a list of T cell receptor beta chains from one sample in a study of blood T cells in healthy people across ages. Via MiXCR, TCRdb re-called the 5' RACE reads, giving one row per CDR3 protein. Counted here are about 1,400,000 distinct CDR3 sequences, around 39% occurring once; the ten biggest clones make up roughly 7.7%. Sequences were obtained from blood. These receptors all stem from a young woman in good health. CDR3s include the opening cysteine and the closing phenylalanine or tryptophan.

V gene	J gene	CDR3 protein
TRBV3-1	TRBJ1-2	CASSQGPTSRVGYTF
TRBV6-1	TRBJ2-3	CASSVATRSTDTQYF
TRBV20-1	TRBJ2-3	CSAGKEYTDTQYF
TRBV4-1	TRBJ2-5	CASSPGTSGRTGKETQYF
TRBV20-1	TRBJ2-3	CSAEGQGAPTDTQYF
TRBV4-1	TRBJ1-5	CASSQVDGEGNQPQHF
TRBV4-1	TRBJ2-7	CASSQDPRAYEQYF
TRBV9	TRBJ2-2	CASSLIPQTNTGELFF
TRBV6-5	TRBJ2-5	CASSYSGPSGRSSANEQYF
TRBV7-9	TRBJ1-2	CASSLGRSEGYTF
TRBV6-5	TRBJ2-2	CASSYSPGSDGELFF
TRBV10-3	TRBJ2-5	CAISVWANEQYF
TRBV27	TRBJ2-1	CASSWSHRNEQFF
TRBV12-5	TRBJ2-1	CAGQGSSYNEQFF
TRBV11-2	TRBJ1-2	CASSLNQNWVYGYTF
TRBV11-3	TRBJ2-1	CASSKLAGLGNEQFF
TRBV2	TRBJ2-1	CASSEPTSGMANEQFF
TRBV20-1	TRBJ2-7	CSAKPFDAPDLTYEQYF
TRBV6-1	TRBJ1-5	CARGLKEPQHF
TRBV4-2	TRBJ2-3	CASSQDSPGTDTQYF
TRBV4-1	TRBJ1-4	CASSQPVGDRLFF